This T cell receptor beta chain was recovered during a study of T cells expressing NK-cell markers. Looking at the study overall: All TCR beta repertoires analysed originated from sorted CD3+CD56+NKG2C+, CD3+CD56+NKG2C- and CD3+CD56-NKG2C+ T cells.

Study-wide points: Of CD8+ T cells, 1.0-7.0% belonged to dominant NKG2C+ clonotypes in 5 to 7 donors. Whether expanded NKG2C+ T cell clones were HCMV-specific remained unclear.

To note about this clonotype: Antigen unknown.

cDNA encoding TCR beta was synthesized via 5'RACE template switching incorporating UMIs. Using the 5' RACE reads, TCRdb records one entry per CDR3 protein without DNA. The data include about 160,000 distinct CDR3 sequences; the top ten clones carry 20% to 25%. What was sequenced was blood T cells: a sorted CD56 or NKG2C T cell subset, CD4+ or CD8+ T cells, or bulk PBMC T cells (not recorded which). This receptor was obtained from a man aged 18 to 69 in good health.

This chain's CDR3 is CASSLTTGLFTEAFF. This sequence joins TRBV27 and TRBJ1-1; TCRdb's D gene call, TRBD1, goes unchecked for lack of DNA. The CDR3 is made up of 15 amino acids. In germline, CDR1 is MNHEY, CDR2 SMNVEV (reference sequence).